The 18 T cell receptor beta chains below come from one sample, sequenced in a study of immune heterogeneity within non-small cell lung tumors. A multiplex PCR containing 32 V primers and 13 J primers was used to amplify TCR beta CDR3. One entry per CDR3 protein results from TCRdb running MiXCR on the multiplex PCR reads. This table has some 22,000 distinct CDR3 sequences, 25% to 30% appearing once. Template material comprised bulk tumor genomic DNA at roughly 600 ng per sample. During surgery, several far-apart biopsies were obtained from every primary tumor. Those enrolled were patients newly diagnosed with untreated non-small cell lung cancer and undergoing curative surgery. Specimen: lung tumor tissue. The receptors derive from a man between 35 and 55 years old with non-small cell lung cancer.

The chain carries TRBV19 and TRBJ2-5; tentatively, D is TRBD1 (5 bases). The CDR3 extends over 15 amino acids. V was pared by 3 bases and J by 5 bases, with 16 bases between. CDR1 is LNHDA, CDR2 SQIVND, per germline (reference sequence). Here the CDR3 reads CASSIFPPGFETQYF. The DNA of the CDR3 is TGTGCCAGTAGTATCTTCCCTCCAGGGTTTGAGACCCAGTACTTC.

This clonotype has only a few counts. CDR3 residues: CSARTGDTEAFF. The DNA of the CDR3 is TGCAGTGCTCGTACAGGGGACACTGAAGCTTTCTTT. The genes are TRBV20-1 and TRBJ1-1, with 7 positions matching TRBD1. Per the germline V gene, CDR1 is DFQATT and CDR2 is SNEGSKA (reference sequence). The CDR3 loop spans 12 amino acids. The ends lost 5 bases at V and 3 bases at J; junction bases unmatched: 3.

This clonotype was observed a handful of times. This chain uses TRBV6-2 or TRBV6-3 with TRBJ2-3, with 8 bases identical to TRBD2. The CDR3 totals 16 residues. Trimming at V came to 4 bases and at J to 4 bases, leaving 10 bases not matched to a gene. Germline V lookup: CDR1 MNHEY, CDR2 SVGEGT. The CDR3 sequence is CASSLGSGRTSDTQYF. CDR3 sequence (DNA): TGTGCCAGCAGTTTAGGGAGCGGGAGAACATCAGATACGCAGTATTTT.

The V call is TRBV6-4, the J call TRBJ1-1; D not resolved. CDR3 length equals 13 residues. The V gene lost 4 bases and the J gene lost 0 bases, with 6 bases spanning the gap. Germline assignment: CDR1 MRHNA and CDR2 SNTAGT. CDR3 DNA sequence: TGTGCCAGCAGTGCCAGACTGAACACTGAAGCTTTCTTT. Translation: CASSARLNTEAFF.

A remark on this clonotype: A much larger clone sits a single nucleotide away, making a read error possible. The chain joins TRBV11-3 to TRBJ2-1, with 8 bases lining up with TRBD2. Losses at the gene ends were 7 bases for V and 4 bases for J; bases not matched to a gene: 9. The CDR3 is 15 amino acids. CDR1 and CDR2 from the germline V gene are SGHNT and YENEEA. The CDR3 bases are TGTGCCAGCATCCCGATAGCGGGATCGTACAATGAGCAGTTCTTC. This gives the protein CASIPIAGSYNEQFF.

This clonotype has at least ten counts. The chain is built from TRBV7-9 and TRBJ1-2, with unresolved D. Between the trimmed V and J ends, which lost 3 bases and 5 bases, there was a span of 7 bases. The CDR3 is 12 residues long. Germline loops: CDR1 SEHNR, CDR2 FQNEAQ (reference sequence). CDR3 bases: TGTGCCAGCAGCTTCCCCGGGTATGGCTACACCTTC. Its protein is CASSFPGYGYTF.

In this sample, this clonotype turned up many times. This rearrangement joins TRBV19 to TRBJ1-6; 8 bases align to TRBD1. V lost 9 bases to trimming and J lost 7 bases; unmatched junction nucleotides: 2. The germline gives CDR1 LNHDA, CDR2 SQIVND (reference sequence). The CDR3 consists of 12 residues. CDR3 DNA: TGTGCCAGCGGACAGGGAAATTCACCCCTCCACTTT. Encoded protein: CASGQGNSPLHF.

A word on this clonotype: The junction and the germline gene differ at one end; a read error may be behind it. The rearrangement joins TRBV5-6 to TRBJ2-4, with TRBD1 as a possible D gene (5 bases). The CDR3 is 13 residues long. The germline V gene has CDR1 SGHDT and CDR2 YYEEEE. The CDR3, as DNA: TGTGCCAGCAGTTTGGACATAAAAAACATTCAGTACTTC. Translated, it gives CASSLDIKNIQYF. Looking up the rest from reference TRBV5-6 and TRBJ2-4 gives the full variable domain: DAGVTQSPTHLIKTRGQQVTLRCSPKSGHDTVSWYQQALGQGPQFIFQYYEEEERQRGNFPDRFSGHQFPNYSSELNVNALLLGDSALYLCASSLDIKNIQYFGAGTRLSVL.

At least ten counts were recorded for this clonotype. This chain links TRBV7-9 with TRBJ1-2; D call uncertain. This CDR3 has 12 residues. V gave up 5 bases and J gave up 2 bases, with 6 bases separating them. The V gene's germline CDR1 is SEHNR and CDR2 FQNEAQ (reference sequence). CDR3 region: CASSPGNYGYTF. DNA of the CDR3: TGTGCCAGCAGCCCCGGGAACTATGGCTACACCTTC.

This chain uses TRBV27 with TRBJ2-1, with 11 positions matching TRBD2. This CDR3 comprises 17 residues. Germline lookup yields CDR1 MNHEY and CDR2 SMNVEV (reference sequence). Losses at the gene ends were 3 bases for V and 13 bases for J; bases not matched to a gene: 17. CDR3: CASSFRISGRADNYQFF. The CDR3 nucleotides are TGTGCCAGCAGTTTTAGGATTAGCGGGAGGGCCGACAATTATCAGTTCTTC.

The sample holds a few counts of this clonotype. The chain employs TRBV6-2 or TRBV6-3 and TRBJ1-2; maybe TRBD1 (5 bases). Germline V gives CDR1 MNHEY, CDR2 SVGEGT. The ends were cut back, 2 bases at V and 10 bases at J, with 14 bases in the middle. The CDR3 spans 13 residues. Written as DNA, the CDR3 is TGTGCCAGCAGTTACGGGGCGGCCCGGGACTACACCTTC. Its protein product is CASSYGAARDYTF.

The chain has TRBV6-4 and TRBJ2-6; D perhaps matches TRBD1 (5 bases). Germline CDR1 reads MRHNA; CDR2 reads SNTAGT. The CDR3 is 14 amino acids. V was pared by 7 bases and J by 2 bases, with 9 bases between. CDR3 in amino acids: CASKAGPGANVLTF. The CDR3 bases are TGTGCCAGCAAGGCAGGGCCTGGGGCCAACGTCCTGACTTTC.

The table lists this clonotype with many counts. The chain has TRBV18 and TRBJ1-2; D uncertain. Germline CDR1 and CDR2: KGHSH and LQKENI. The CDR3 consists of 13 residues. V lost 3 bases to trimming and J lost 4 bases, with 9 bases between them. The CDR3 coding sequence is TGTGCCAGCTCACCGAATGAAGCCTATGGCTACACCTTC. This encodes CASSPNEAYGYTF. Variable domain in full (rest from reference TRBV18 and TRBJ1-2): NAGVMQNPRHLVRRRGQEARLRCSPMKGHSHVYWYRQLPEEGLKFMVYLQKENIIDESGMPKERFSAEFPKEGPSILRIQQVVRGDSAAYFCASSPNEAYGYTFGSGTRLTVV.

In the case of this clonotype: A clone one base away is much larger, so this may be a read error. The genes are TRBV11-2 and TRBJ1-2; D perhaps matches TRBD1 (5 bases). This CDR3 is 13 amino acids long. The V end lost 5 bases, the J end lost 7 bases, and 14 bases lay between the germline ends. Germline V gene sequence: CDR1 SGHAT, CDR2 FQNNGV. In nucleotides, the CDR3 is TGTGCCAGCAGCCCAGGCAGGGCCTTTGGCTACACCTTC. This gives the protein CASSPGRAFGYTF.

V and J are TRBV19 and TRBJ2-1; 9 bases line up with TRBD1. This CDR3 is 15 amino acids long. Germline V CDR1 and CDR2: LNHDA, SQIVND (reference sequence). Germline trimming cut 8 bases from V and 7 bases from J; bases unmatched to any gene: 12. As DNA, the CDR3 is TGTGCCAGTTCTCCCGCCGGGACAGGGATAAATGAGCAGTTCTTC. Translation gives CASSPAGTGINEQFF.

This clonotype was picked up many times. The CDR3 DNA reads as TGTGCCAGCAGCCACCTGACCGGACAGCAAACCTATGGCTACACCTTC. Its protein product is CASSHLTGQQTYGYTF. V is TRBV3-1 and J is TRBJ1-2; possible D gene TRBD1, 6 bases. Germline assignment: CDR1 LGHDT and CDR2 YNNKEL (reference sequence). This CDR3 has 16 amino acids. Trimming left V 3 bases short and J 4 bases short, with 18 bases between.

This sequence joins TRBV20-1 and TRBJ2-4; D gene ambiguous. The germline V and J ends were trimmed by 0 bases and 2 bases, with 5 bases remaining between them. CDR3 length equals 13 residues. The germline V gene encodes CDR1 DFQATT and CDR2 SNEGSKA (reference sequence). The CDR3 region is CSARESTKNIQYF. The CDR3 region has the DNA TGCAGTGCTAGAGAATCAACCAAAAACATTCAGTACTTC.

V and J are TRBV14 and TRBJ2-3, with D perhaps TRBD2 (5 bases). CDR1 SGHDN and CDR2 FVKESK come from the germline V gene. Trimming took 1 base from V and 5 from J, leaving 13 bases between them. There are 15 residues in the CDR3. CDR3 amino acids: CASSQGVGRGDTQYF. Here the CDR3 DNA reads TGTGCCAGCAGCCAAGGGGTCGGTCGGGGAGATACGCAGTATTTT.